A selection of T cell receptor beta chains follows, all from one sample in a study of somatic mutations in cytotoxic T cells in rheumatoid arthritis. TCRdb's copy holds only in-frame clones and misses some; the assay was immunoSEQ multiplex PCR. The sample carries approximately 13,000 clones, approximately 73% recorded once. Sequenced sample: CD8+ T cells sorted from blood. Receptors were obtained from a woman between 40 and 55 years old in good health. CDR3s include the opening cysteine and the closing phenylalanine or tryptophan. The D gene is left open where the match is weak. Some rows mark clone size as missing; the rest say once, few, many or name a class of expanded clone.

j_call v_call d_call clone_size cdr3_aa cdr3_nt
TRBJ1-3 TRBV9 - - CASSVGGGSHSGNTIYF TGTGCCAGCAGCGTAGGAGGAGGGTCCCACTCTGGAAACACCATATATTTT
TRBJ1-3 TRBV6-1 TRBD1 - CASSGVVGTGGTIYF TGTGCCAGCAGTGGGGTCGTCGGGACAGGGGGCACCATATATTTT
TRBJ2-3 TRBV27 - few CASSPLREKVTDTQYF TGTGCCAGCAGCCCCCTTCGGGAAAAGGTTACAGATACGCAGTATTTT
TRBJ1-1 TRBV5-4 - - CASSLRTSEAFF TGTGCCAGCAGCTTAAGGACCTCTGAAGCTTTCTTT
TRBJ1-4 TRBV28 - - CASGLAGAEKLFF TGTGCCAGCGGCTTGGCGGGTGCCGAAAAACTGTTTTTT
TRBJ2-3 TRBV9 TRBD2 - CASSVDKREVTDTQYF TGTGCCAGCAGCGTAGATAAGCGGGAGGTTACAGATACGCAGTATTTT
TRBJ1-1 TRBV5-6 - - CASSPGSNTEAFF TGTGCCAGCAGCCCCGGATCCAACACTGAAGCTTTCTTT
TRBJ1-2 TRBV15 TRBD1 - CATSVRDRAGYGYTF TGTGCCACCAGCGTAAGGGACAGGGCGGGCTATGGCTACACCTTC
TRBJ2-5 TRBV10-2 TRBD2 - CASTVAGIQETQYF TGCGCCAGCACGGTAGCGGGGATTCAAGAGACCCAGTACTTC
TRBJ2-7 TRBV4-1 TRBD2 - CASSQDGGGSARVQYF TGCGCCAGCAGCCAAGACGGTGGCGGGAGCGCCCGCGTGCAGTACTTC
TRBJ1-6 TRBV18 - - CASSPGGSYNSPLHF TGTGCCAGCTCACCAGGGGGCTCCTATAATTCACCCCTCCACTTT
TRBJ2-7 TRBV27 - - CASSLGPSYEQYF TGTGCCAGCAGTCTGGGCCCCTCCTACGAGCAGTACTTC
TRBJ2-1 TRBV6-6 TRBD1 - CASSSPGQGINEQFF TGTGCCAGCAGTTCTCCGGGACAGGGGATCAATGAGCAGTTCTTC
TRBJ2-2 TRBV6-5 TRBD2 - CASGGLAELVGELFF TGTGCCAGCGGGGGACTAGCGGAGCTGGTCGGGGAGCTGTTTTTT
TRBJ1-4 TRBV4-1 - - CASSQGDLLSEKLFF TGCGCCAGCAGCCAGGGGGACTTGCTAAGCGAAAAACTGTTTTTT
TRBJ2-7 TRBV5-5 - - CASSRLGVAYEQYF TGTGCCAGCAGCCGACTTGGGGTAGCCTACGAGCAGTACTTC